The present T cell receptor beta chain was sequenced within a study of T cell responses to AZD1222 COVID-19 vaccine. Overall study: Samples with a second dose at about 4 or about 12 weeks were pooled together. Overall study findings and caveats: Nearly half of unique spike-specific TCRs reportedly avoided B.1.351 and B.1.1.7 mutated regions. Researchers took repertoire samples only after the peak T cell response had come. Most donors were white British, females outnumbered males, and clonal diversity was possibly underestimated.

The CDR3 loop spans 15 amino acids. V trimming: 0 bases; J trimming: 2 bases; junction bases outside the gene matches: 5. The germline V gene has CDR1 SGDLS and CDR2 YYNGEE. Of note for this clone: Its specificity is not known.

Assay used: immunoSEQ multiplex PCR; TCRdb lists only in-frame clones, some missing. The repertoire has about 120,000 clones, just over 85% of them found once; the top ten carry more than 20%. The sequence derives from an adult in good health. Source: peripheral blood, taken on day 0 of AZD1222 vaccination. This chain connects TRBV9 to TRBJ2-7; 7 nucleotides match TRBD1. This chain's CDR3 is CASSVATGQPYEQYF. CDR3 DNA sequence: TGTGCCAGCAGCGTAGCTACGGGACAGCCCTACGAGCAGTACTTC.